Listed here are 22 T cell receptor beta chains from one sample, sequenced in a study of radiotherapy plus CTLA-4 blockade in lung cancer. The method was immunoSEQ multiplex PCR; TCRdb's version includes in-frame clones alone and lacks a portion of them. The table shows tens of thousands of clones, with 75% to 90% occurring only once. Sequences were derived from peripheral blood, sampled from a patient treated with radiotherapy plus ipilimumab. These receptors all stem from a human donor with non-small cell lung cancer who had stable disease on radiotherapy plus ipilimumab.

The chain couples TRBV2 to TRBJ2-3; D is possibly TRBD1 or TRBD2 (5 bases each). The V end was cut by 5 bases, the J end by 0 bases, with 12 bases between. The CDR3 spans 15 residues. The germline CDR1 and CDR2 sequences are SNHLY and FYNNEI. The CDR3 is CASSPRDPSTDTQYF. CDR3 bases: TGTGCCAGCAGTCCTCGGGACCCTAGCACAGATACGCAGTATTTT.

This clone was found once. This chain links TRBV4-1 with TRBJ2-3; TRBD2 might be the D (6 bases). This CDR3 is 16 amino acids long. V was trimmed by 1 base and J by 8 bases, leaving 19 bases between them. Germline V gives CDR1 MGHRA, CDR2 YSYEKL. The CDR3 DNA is TGCGCCAGCAGCCAAGGGCCTAGCGCCCCGCCTGGTACGCAGTATTTT. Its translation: CASSQGPSAPPGTQYF.

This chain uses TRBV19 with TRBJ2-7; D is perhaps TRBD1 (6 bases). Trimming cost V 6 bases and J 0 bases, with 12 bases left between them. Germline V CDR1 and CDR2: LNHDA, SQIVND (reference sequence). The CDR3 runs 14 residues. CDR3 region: CASRLDRSSYEQYF. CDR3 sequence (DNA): TGTGCCAGTAGGTTGGACAGATCCTCCTACGAGCAGTACTTC.

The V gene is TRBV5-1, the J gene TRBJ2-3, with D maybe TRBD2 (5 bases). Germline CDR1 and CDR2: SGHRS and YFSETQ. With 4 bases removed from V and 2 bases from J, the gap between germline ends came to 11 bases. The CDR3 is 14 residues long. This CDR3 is CASSVGLITDTQYF. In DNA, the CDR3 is TGCGCCAGCAGCGTCGGACTTATCACAGATACGCAGTATTTT. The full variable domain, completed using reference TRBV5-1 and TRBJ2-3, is KAGVTQTPRYLIKTRGQQVTLSCSPISGHRSVSWYQQTPGQGLQFLFEYFSETQRNKGNFPGRFSGRQFSNSRSEMNVSTLELGDSALYLCASSVGLITDTQYFGPGTRLTVL.

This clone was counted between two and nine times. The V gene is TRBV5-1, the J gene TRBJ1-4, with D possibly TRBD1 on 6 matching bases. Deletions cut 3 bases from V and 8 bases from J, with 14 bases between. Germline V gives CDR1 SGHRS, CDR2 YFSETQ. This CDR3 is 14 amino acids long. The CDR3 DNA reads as TGCGCCAGCAGCTATTCCCAGGGGAGCGAAAAACTGTTTTTT. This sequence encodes CASSYSQGSEKLFF.

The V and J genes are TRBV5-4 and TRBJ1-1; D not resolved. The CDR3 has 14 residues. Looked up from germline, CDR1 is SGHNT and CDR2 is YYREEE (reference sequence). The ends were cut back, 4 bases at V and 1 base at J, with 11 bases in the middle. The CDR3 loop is CASSPARSNTEAFF. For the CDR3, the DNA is TGTGCCAGCAGCCCCGCCCGGTCGAACACTGAAGCTTTCTTT.

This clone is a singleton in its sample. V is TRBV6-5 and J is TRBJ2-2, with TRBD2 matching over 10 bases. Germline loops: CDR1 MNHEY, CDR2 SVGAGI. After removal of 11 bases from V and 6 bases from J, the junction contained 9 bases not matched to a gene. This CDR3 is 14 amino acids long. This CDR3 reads CAGGSGGEAGELFF. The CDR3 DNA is TGTGCCGGAGGGAGCGGGGGGGAGGCCGGGGAGCTGTTTTTT.

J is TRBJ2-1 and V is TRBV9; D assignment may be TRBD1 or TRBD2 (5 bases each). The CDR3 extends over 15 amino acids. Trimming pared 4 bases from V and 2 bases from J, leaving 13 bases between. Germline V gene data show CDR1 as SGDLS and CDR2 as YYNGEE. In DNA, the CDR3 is TGTGCCAGCAGCACTCTAGGGACCACCTACAATGAGCAGTTCTTC. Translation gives CASSTLGTTYNEQFF.

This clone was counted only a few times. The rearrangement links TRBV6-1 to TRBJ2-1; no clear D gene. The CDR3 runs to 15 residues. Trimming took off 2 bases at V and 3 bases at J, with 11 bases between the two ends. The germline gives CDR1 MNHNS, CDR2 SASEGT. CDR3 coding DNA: TGTGCCAGCAGTGAAAGGGAACTCTACTACAATGAGCAGTTCTTC. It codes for CASSERELYYNEQFF.

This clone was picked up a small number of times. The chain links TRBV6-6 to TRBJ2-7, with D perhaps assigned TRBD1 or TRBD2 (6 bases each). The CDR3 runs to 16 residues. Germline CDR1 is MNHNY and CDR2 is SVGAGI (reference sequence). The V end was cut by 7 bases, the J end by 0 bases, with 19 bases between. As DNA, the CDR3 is TGTGCCAGCACCTTATGGGGGGCAGGGAGCTCCTACGAGCAGTACTTC. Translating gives CASTLWGAGSSYEQYF.

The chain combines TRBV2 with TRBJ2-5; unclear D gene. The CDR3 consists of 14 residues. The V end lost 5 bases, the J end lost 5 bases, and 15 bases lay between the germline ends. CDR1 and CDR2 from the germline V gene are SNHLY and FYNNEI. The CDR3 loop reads CASSSSQVRETQYF. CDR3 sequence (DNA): TGTGCCAGCAGTTCATCTCAGGTCCGGGAGACCCAGTACTTC.

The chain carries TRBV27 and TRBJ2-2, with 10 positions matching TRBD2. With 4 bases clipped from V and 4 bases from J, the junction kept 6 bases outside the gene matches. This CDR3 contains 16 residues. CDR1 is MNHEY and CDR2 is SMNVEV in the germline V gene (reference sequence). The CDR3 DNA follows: TGTGCCAGCAGTTCACCTAGCGGGAGAGCCACCGGGGAGCTGTTTTTT. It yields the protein CASSSPSGRATGELFF.

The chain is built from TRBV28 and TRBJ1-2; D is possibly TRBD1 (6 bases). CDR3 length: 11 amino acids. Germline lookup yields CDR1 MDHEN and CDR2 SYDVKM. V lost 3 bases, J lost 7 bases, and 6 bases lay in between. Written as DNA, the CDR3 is TGTGCCAGCAGTTTCAGGGGTGGCTACACCTTC. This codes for CASSFRGGYTF.

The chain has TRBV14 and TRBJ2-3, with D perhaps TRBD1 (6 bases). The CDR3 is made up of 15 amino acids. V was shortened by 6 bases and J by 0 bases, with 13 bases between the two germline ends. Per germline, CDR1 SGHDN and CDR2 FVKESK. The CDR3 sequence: CASSRRGSSTDTQYF. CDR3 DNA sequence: TGTGCCAGCAGTCGCAGGGGATCAAGCACAGATACGCAGTATTTT.

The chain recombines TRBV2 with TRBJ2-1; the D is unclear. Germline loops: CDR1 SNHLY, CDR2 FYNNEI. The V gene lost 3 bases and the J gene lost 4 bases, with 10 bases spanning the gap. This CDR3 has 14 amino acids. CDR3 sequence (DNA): TGTGCCAGCAGTGATACCCGCAGATACAATGAGCAGTTCTTC. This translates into CASSDTRRYNEQFF. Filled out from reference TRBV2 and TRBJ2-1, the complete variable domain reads EPEVTQTPSHQVTQMGQEVILRCVPISNHLYFYWYRQILGQKVEFLVSFYNNEISEKSEIFDDQFSVERPDGSNFTLKIRSTKLEDSAMYFCASSDTRRYNEQFFGPGTRLTVL.

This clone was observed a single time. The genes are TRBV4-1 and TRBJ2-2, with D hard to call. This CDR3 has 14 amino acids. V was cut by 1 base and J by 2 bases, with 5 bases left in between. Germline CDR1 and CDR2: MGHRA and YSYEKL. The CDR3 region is CASSQALNTGELFF. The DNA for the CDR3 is TGCGCCAGCAGCCAAGCCCTTAACACCGGGGAGCTGTTTTTT.

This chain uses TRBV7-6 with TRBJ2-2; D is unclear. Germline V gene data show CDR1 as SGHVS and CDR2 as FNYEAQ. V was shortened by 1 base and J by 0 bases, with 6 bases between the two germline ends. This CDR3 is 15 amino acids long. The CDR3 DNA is TGTGCCAGCAGCTTAGGCGAGCCGAACACCGGGGAGCTGTTTTTT. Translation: CASSLGEPNTGELFF.

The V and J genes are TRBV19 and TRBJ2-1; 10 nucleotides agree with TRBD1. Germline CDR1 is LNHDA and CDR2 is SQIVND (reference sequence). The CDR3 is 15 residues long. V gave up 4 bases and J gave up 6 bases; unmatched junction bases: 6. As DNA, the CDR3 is TGTGCCAGTAGTAGACGGACAGGGGGTAGCAATGAGCAGTTCTTC. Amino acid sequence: CASSRRTGGSNEQFF.

The CDR3 DNA follows: TGTGCCAGCAGCAAAGCTCCCGGGAGACCCGGGGAGCTGTTTTTT. Translating it yields CASSKAPGRPGELFF. This chain connects TRBV6-1 to TRBJ2-2, with D possibly being TRBD2 (6 bases). Germline V gene lookup returns CDR1 MNHNS and CDR2 SASEGT. CDR3 length equals 15 residues. Trimming left V 6 bases short and J 6 bases short, with 17 bases between.

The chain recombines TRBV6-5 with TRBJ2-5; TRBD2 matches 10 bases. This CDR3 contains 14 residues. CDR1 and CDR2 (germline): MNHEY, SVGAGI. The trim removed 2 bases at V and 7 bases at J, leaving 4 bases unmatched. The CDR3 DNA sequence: TGTGCCAGCAGTTACGGACTAGCGGTCGCGACCCAGTACTTC. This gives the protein CASSYGLAVATQYF.

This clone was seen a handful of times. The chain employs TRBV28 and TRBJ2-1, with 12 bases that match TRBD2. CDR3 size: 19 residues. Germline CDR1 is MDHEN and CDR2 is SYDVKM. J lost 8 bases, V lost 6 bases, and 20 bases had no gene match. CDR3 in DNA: TGTGCCAGCAGATCCGAGCTAGCGGGGGGGCCGTTTCTCCGGGATGAGCAGTTCTTC. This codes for CASRSELAGGPFLRDEQFF.

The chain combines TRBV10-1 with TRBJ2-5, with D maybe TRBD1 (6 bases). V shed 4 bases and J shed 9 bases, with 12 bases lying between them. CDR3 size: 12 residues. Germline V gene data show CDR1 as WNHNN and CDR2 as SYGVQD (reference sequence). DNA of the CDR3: TGCGCCAGCAGTGCATCTGCAGGGGCCCAGTACTTC. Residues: CASSASAGAQYF.